This T cell receptor (beta chain) originates from a study of blood T cell repertoires in COVID-19. For the study at large: Samples taken during acute and convalescent COVID-19 were collected in the United States, Italy and Spain. The analysed material was cDNA or gDNA that came from T cells, B-cell-depleted T cells, or PBMCs.

V was clipped by 0 bases and J by 3 bases; unmatched bases: 6. In germline, CDR1 is SGHNT, CDR2 YYREEE (reference sequence). The CDR3 has 16 residues. Per the original data handling: From reference gene primer amplification, estimates of nucleated cell counts were derived. Clones were read by immunoSEQ multiplex PCR, and TCRdb kept only the in-frame ones, dropping some. The D gene and trimming were derived from the DNA, and the V and J assignments and clone size from that table. The profile shows roughly 90,000 clones, approximately 85% of them singletons. This receptor was obtained from a human donor in a cohort sampled during active COVID-19. Source material: peripheral blood. The genes are TRBV5-4 and TRBJ1-1; TRBD1 matches 9 bases. As DNA, the CDR3 is TGTGCCAGCAGCTTGGGACAGGGGGGTGAGGACACTGAAGCTTTCTTT. Protein: CASSLGQGGEDTEAFF.